This T cell receptor beta chain was sequenced during a study of cytomegalovirus exposure and HLA in healthy donors. The study's findings and limits: Later analysis indicated greater clonal expansion among HLA-associated TCR beta chains than among equally common other chains.

As concerns this clone: Its antigen is currently unknown.

The study ran its PCR with 60 Vbeta and 13 Jbeta primers. Original methodology: The authors later counted some 76 million unique TCR beta chains, some 10 million of them shared. Only in-frame clones appear in the TCRdb table, and some are missing; sequencing was by immunoSEQ multiplex PCR. V and J calls and clone size come straight from that table; D and trimming were deduced from the DNA. Reported are around 50,000 clones; the ten largest clones contain more than 2%. Germline CDR1 and CDR2: SGHDT and YYEEEE. Trimming cost V 0 bases and J 5 bases, with 15 bases left between them. This CDR3 contains 16 residues.

Sequenced material: PBMCs. J is TRBJ1-5 and V is TRBV5-6; the D gene is possibly TRBD1 (6 bases). This clonotype originated in a middle-aged woman in good health and CMV-seronegative. In DNA form, the CDR3 reads TGTGCCAGCAGCTTGGGTGGGTACAGGGTATATCAGCCCCAGCATTTT. It is translated as CASSLGGYRVYQPQHF. The variable domain in full, completed from reference TRBV5-6 and TRBJ1-5, reads DAGVTQSPTHLIKTRGQQVTLRCSPKSGHDTVSWYQQALGQGPQFIFQYYEEEERQRGNFPDRFSGHQFPNYSSELNVNALLLGDSALYLCASSLGGYRVYQPQHFGDGTRLSIL.